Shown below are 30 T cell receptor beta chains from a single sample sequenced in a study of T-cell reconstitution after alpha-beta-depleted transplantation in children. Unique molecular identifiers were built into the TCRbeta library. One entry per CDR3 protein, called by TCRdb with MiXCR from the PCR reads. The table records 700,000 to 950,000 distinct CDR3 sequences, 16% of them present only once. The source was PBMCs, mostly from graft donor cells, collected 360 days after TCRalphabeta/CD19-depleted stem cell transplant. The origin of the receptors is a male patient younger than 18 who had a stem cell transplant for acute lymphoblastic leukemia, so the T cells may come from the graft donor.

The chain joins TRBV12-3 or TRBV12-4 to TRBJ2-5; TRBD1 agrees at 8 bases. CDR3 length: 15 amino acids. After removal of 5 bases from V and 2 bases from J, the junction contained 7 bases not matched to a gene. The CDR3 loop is CASSLPTGAQETQYF. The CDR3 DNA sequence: TGTGCCAGCAGTCTCCCGACAGGGGCGCAAGAGACCCAGTACTTC.

The CDR3: CATSDLPGHTQYF. The CDR3 DNA reads as TGTGCCACCAGTGATTTGCCGGGGCATACGCAGTATTTT. The J gene is TRBJ2-3, the V gene TRBV24-1; D tentatively reads TRBD1 or TRBD2 (5 bases each). The CDR3 consists of 13 residues. Trimming took off 0 bases at V and 7 bases at J, with 7 bases between the two ends. Per germline, CDR1 KGHDR and CDR2 SFDVKD.

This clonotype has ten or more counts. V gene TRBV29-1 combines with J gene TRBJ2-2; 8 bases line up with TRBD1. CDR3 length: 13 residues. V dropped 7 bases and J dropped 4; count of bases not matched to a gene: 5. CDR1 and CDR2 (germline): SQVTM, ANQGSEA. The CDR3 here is CSGGTGRTGELFF. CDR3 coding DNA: TGCAGCGGCGGGACAGGTCGCACCGGGGAGCTGTTTTTT.

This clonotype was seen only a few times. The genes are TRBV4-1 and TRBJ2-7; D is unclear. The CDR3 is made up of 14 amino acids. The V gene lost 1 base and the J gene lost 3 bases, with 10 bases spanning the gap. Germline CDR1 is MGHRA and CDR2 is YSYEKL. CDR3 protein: CASSQGLVDYEQYF. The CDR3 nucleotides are TGCGCCAGCAGCCAAGGACTGGTCGACTACGAGCAGTACTTC.

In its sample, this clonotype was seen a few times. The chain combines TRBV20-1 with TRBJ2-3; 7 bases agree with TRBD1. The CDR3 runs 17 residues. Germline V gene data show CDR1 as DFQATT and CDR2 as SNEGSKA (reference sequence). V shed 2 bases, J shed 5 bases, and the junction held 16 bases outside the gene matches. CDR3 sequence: CSARRGKQGPNLDTQYF. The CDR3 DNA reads TGCAGTGCTAGAAGGGGCAAACAGGGGCCCAATCTAGATACGCAGTATTTT.

The CDR3 DNA follows: TGTGCCATCAGTCGACTAGCGGGAACAGAGACCCAGTACTTC. Translating gives CAISRLAGTETQYF. The V and J genes are TRBV10-3 and TRBJ2-5; 11 nucleotides align to TRBD2. The J segment lost 4 bases and the V segment lost 5 bases, leaving 3 bases of the junction unmatched. Germline lookup yields CDR1 ENHRY and CDR2 SYGVKD. CDR3 length equals 14 residues.

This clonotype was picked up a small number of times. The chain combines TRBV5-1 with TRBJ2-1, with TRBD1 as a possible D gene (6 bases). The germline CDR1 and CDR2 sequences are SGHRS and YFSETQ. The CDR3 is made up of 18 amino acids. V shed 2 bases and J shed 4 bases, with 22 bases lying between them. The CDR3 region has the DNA TGCGCCAGCAGCTTTGCCGGGACCCCCAGGGGTGGGTACAATGAGCAGTTCTTC. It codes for CASSFAGTPRGGYNEQFF.

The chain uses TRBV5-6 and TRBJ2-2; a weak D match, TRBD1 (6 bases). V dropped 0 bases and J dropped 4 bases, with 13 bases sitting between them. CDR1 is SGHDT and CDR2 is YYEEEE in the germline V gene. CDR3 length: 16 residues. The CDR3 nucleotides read TGTGCCAGCAGCTTGGGAGCAGGGGTGAGCACCGGGGAGCTGTTTTTT. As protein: CASSLGAGVSTGELFF.

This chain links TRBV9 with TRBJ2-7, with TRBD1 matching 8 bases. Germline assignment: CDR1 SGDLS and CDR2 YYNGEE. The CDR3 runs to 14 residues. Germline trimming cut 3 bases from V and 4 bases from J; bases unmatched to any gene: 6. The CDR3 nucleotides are TGTGCCAGCAGCGCCGGACAGGGTTGGTACGAGCAGTACTTC. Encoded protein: CASSAGQGWYEQYF.

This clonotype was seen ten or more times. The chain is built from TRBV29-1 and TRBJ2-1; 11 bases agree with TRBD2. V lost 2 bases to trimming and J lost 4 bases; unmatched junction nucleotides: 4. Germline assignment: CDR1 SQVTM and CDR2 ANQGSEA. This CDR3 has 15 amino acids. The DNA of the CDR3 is TGCAGCGTTGAACTAGCGGGAGGAGGGTACAATGAGCAGTTCTTC. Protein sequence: CSVELAGGGYNEQFF.

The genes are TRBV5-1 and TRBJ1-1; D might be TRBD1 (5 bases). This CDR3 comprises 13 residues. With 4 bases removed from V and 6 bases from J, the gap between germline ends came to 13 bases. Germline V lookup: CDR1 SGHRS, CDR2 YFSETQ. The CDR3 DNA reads TGCGCCAGCAGCCCTCGAGTGGGGGCTGAAGCTTTCTTT. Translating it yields CASSPRVGAEAFF.

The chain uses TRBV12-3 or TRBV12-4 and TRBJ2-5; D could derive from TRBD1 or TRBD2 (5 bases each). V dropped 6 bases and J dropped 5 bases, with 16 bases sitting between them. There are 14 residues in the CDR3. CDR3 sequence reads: CASSGTGPRETQYF. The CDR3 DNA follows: TGTGCCAGCAGCGGGACGGGCCCCAGGGAGACCCAGTACTTC.

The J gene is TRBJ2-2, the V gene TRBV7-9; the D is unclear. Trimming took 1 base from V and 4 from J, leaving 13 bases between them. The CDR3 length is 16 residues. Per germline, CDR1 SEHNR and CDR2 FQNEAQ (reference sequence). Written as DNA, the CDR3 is TGTGCCAGCAGCTTAGGTTTGTCAGCCATCACCGGGGAGCTGTTTTTT. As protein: CASSLGLSAITGELFF.

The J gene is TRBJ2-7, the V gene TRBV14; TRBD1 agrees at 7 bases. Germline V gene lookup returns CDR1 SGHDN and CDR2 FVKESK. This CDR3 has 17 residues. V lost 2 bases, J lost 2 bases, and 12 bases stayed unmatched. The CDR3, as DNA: TGTGCCAGCAGCCAAAAATGGAGGCAGGGGGAAGCCTACGAGCAGTACTTC. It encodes CASSQKWRQGEAYEQYF. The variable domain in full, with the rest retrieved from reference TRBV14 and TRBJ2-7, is EAGVTQFPSHSVIEKGQTVTLRCDPISGHDNLYWYRRVMGKEIKFLLHFVKESKQDESGMPNNRFLAERTGGTYSTLKVQPAELEDSGVYFCASSQKWRQGEAYEQYFGPGTRLTVT.

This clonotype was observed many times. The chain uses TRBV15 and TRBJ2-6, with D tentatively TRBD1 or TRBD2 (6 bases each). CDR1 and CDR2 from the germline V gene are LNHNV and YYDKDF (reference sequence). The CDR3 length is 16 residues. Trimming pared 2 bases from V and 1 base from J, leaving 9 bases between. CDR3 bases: TGTGCCACCAGCAGAAAGGGGGGTTCTGGGGCCAACGTCCTGACTTTC. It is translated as CATSRKGGSGANVLTF.

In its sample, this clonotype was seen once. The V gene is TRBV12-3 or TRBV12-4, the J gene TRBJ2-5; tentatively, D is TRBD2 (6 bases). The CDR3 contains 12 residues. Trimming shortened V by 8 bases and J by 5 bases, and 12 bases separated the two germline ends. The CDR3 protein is CASAGSGETQYF. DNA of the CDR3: TGTGCCAGCGCCGGGAGTGGTGAGACCCAGTACTTC.

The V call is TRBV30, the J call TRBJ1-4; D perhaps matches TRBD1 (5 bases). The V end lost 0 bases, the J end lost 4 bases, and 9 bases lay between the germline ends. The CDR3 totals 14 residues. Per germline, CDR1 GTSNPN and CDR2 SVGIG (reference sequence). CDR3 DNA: TGTGCCTGGAGTGTGACAGCCATTAATGAAAAACTGTTTTTT. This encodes CAWSVTAINEKLFF.

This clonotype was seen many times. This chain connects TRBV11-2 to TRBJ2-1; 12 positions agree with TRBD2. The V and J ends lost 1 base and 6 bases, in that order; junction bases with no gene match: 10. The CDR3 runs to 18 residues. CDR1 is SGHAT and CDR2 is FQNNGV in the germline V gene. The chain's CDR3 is CASSLGRLAGANGNEQFF. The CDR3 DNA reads TGTGCCAGCAGCTTAGGTCGACTAGCGGGAGCAAACGGCAATGAGCAGTTCTTC.

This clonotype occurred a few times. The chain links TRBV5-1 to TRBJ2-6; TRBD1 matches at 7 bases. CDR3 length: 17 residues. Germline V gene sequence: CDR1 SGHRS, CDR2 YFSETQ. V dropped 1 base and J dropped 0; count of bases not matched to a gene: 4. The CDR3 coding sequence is TGCGCCAGCAGCTTGATGGCAGGGGGCTCTGGGGCCAACGTCCTGACTTTC. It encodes CASSLMAGGSGANVLTF.

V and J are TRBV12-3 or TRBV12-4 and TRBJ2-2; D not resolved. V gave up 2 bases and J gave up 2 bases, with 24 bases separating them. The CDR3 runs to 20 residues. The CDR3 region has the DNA TGTGCCAGCAGTTTAACTGCCTGGGGATACGAAGGAACCAACACCGGGGAGCTGTTTTTT. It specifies CASSLTAWGYEGTNTGELFF.

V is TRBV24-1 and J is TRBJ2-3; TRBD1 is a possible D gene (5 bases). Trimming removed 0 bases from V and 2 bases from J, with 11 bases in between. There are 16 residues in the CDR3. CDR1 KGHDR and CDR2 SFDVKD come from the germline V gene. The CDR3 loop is CATSDLQGLTTDTQYF. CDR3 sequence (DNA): TGTGCCACCAGTGATTTGCAGGGCCTAACCACAGATACGCAGTATTTT.

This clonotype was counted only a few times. The CDR3 protein is CASSPQGAKQYF. CDR3 bases: TGTGCCAGCTCACCACAGGGAGCCAAGCAGTACTTC. The rearrangement uses TRBV18 and TRBJ2-7; weak D call: TRBD2 (5 bases). This CDR3 is built from 12 residues. The V and J ends lost 1 base and 8 bases respectively, with 9 bases between them. Germline V gene sequence: CDR1 KGHSH, CDR2 LQKENI. The full variable domain, rest sourced from reference TRBV18 and TRBJ2-7, is NAGVMQNPRHLVRRRGQEARLRCSPMKGHSHVYWYRQLPEEGLKFMVYLQKENIIDESGMPKERFSAEFPKEGPSILRIQQVVRGDSAAYFCASSPQGAKQYFGPGTRLTVT.

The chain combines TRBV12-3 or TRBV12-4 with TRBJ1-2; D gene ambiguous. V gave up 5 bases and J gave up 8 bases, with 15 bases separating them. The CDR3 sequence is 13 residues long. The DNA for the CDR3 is TGTGCCAGCAGTCCCCCTGGCCCCGGGGGCTACACCTTC. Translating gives CASSPPGPGGYTF.

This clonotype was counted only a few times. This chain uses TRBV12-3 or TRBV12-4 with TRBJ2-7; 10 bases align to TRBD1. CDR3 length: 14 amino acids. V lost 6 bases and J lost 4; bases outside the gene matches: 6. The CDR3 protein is CASSPGQGKYEQYF. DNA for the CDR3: TGTGCCAGCAGCCCGGGACAGGGGAAATACGAGCAGTACTTC.

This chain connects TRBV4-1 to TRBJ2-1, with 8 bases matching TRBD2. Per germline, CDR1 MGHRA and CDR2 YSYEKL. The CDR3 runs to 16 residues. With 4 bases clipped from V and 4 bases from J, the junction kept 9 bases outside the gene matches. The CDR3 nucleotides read TGCGCCAGCAGCCCTCGTCGTAGCGGGACTTACAATGAGCAGTTCTTC. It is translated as CASSPRRSGTYNEQFF.

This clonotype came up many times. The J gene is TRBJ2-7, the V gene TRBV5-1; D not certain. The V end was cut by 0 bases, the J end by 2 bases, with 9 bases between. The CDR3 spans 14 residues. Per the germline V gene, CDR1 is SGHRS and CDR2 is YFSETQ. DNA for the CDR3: TGCGCCAGCAGCTTGGCCCACAGCACCTACGAGCAGTACTTC. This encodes CASSLAHSTYEQYF.

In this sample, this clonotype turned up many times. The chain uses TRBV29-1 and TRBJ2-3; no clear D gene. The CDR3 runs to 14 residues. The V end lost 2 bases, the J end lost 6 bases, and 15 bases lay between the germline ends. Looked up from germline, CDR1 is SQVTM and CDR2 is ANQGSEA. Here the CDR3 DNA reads TGCAGCGTTGAAAACCCCCAGCGTTCGGATACGCAGTATTTT. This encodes CSVENPQRSDTQYF.

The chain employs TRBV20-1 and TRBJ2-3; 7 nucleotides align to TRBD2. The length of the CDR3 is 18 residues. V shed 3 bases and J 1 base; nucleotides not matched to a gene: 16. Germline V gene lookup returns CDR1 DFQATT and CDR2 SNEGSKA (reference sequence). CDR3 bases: TGCAGTGCTAGTGGCCGGGAGGATTTGCACTACGGCACAGATACGCAGTATTTT. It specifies CSASGREDLHYGTDTQYF.

The CDR3 reads CASSSTDRPYEQYF. CDR3 nucleotides: TGTGCCAGCAGTTCGACGGACAGGCCCTACGAGCAGTACTTC. The chain recombines TRBV12-3 or TRBV12-4 with TRBJ2-7; 7 nucleotides match TRBD1. After removal of 4 bases from V and 2 bases from J, the junction contained 5 bases not matched to a gene. CDR3 length equals 14 residues.

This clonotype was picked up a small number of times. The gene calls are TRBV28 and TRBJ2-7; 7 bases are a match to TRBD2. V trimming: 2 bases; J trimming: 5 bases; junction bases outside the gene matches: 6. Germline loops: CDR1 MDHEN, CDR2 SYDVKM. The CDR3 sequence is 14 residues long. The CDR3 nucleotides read TGTGCCAGCAGTTTACTCCGGACTAGGGACGAGCAGTACTTC. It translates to CASSLLRTRDEQYF.